The 25 T cell receptor beta chains given below trace back to one sample, sequenced in a study of cytomegalovirus exposure and HLA in healthy donors. PCR was performed using 60 Vbeta and 13 Jbeta primers. Using immunoSEQ multiplex PCR, the repertoire was profiled, and TCRdb retains in-frame clones only, with some absent. The sample records under 300,000 clones, more than 80% being singletons. Sequences were obtained from PBMCs. The receptors shown here come from a man aged 40-49 years in good health and CMV-seropositive.

The chain joins TRBV5-4 to TRBJ1-5, with 8 bases aligning to TRBD1. CDR1 and CDR2 from the germline V gene are SGHNT and YYREEE (reference sequence). The CDR3 consists of 13 residues. V was clipped by 5 bases and J by 4 bases; unmatched bases: 2. Here the CDR3 reads CASSRDRNQPQHF. CDR3 DNA sequence: TGTGCCAGCAGTAGGGACAGGAATCAGCCCCAGCATTTT.

The chain is built from TRBV6-1 and TRBJ1-1; D unclear. Looked up from germline, CDR1 is MNHNS and CDR2 is SASEGT. Between the trimmed V and J ends, which lost 4 bases and 3 bases, there was a span of 12 bases. The CDR3 consists of 14 residues. For the CDR3, the DNA is TGTGCCAGCAGTGTAAAGCGGATAGACACTGAAGCTTTCTTT. It translates to CASSVKRIDTEAFF.

The J gene is TRBJ2-7, the V gene TRBV5-8; 8 bases fit TRBD2. The length of the CDR3 is 14 residues. V was pared by 2 bases and J by 5 bases, with 6 bases of the junction left unmatched. CDR1 is SGHTS, CDR2 YDEGEE, per germline. The CDR3 here is CASSFTGGPNEQYF. For the CDR3, the DNA is TGTGCCAGCAGCTTCACGGGAGGGCCGAACGAGCAGTACTTC. Full variable domain (rest looked up from reference TRBV5-8 and TRBJ2-7): EAGVTQSPTHLIKTRGQQATLRCSPISGHTSVYWYQQALGLGLQFLLWYDEGEERNRGNFPPRFSGRQFPNYSSELNVNALELEDSALYLCASSFTGGPNEQYFGPGTRLTVT.

The V gene is TRBV11-2, the J gene TRBJ2-3; 7 positions agree with TRBD1. The CDR3 totals 18 residues. V dropped 0 bases and J dropped 0; count of bases not matched to a gene: 9. Per germline, CDR1 SGHAT and CDR2 FQNNGV. The CDR3 DNA reads TGTGCCAGCAGCTTAGACTACGACAGGGCCGTAAGCACAGATACGCAGTATTTT. It encodes CASSLDYDRAVSTDTQYF.

This chain uses TRBV5-1 with TRBJ2-1; 16 nucleotides align to TRBD2. The ends lost 4 bases at V and 9 bases at J; junction bases unmatched: 13. CDR3 length equals 18 residues. Germline V gene data show CDR1 as SGHRS and CDR2 as YFSETQ. For the CDR3, the DNA is TGCGCCAGCAGCAGGGAGCCGGGACTAGCGGGAGGGCTCGGTGAGCAGTTCTTC. This codes for CASSREPGLAGGLGEQFF.

V usage is TRBV9 and J usage is TRBJ2-5; tentatively, D is TRBD2 (6 bases). TRBJ2-7 explains the end of the DNA better; the J call may be wrong. Germline CDR1 and CDR2: SGDLS and YYNGEE. The CDR3 is 13 amino acids. The CDR3 DNA is TGTGCCAGCAGCGTAGTAGTTAGCGGCGAGCAGTACTTC. Translating it yields CASSVVVSGEQYF.

The chain has TRBV14 and TRBJ2-1; 12 positions match TRBD1. V dropped 3 bases and J dropped 4; count of bases not matched to a gene: 1. There are 15 residues in the CDR3. Germline values: CDR1 SGHDN, CDR2 FVKESK. The CDR3 region has the DNA TGTGCCAGCAGCCAGGGACAGGGGGCTTACAATGAGCAGTTCTTC. It is translated as CASSQGQGAYNEQFF.

This clone appeared a single time. The junction differs from germline at one of its ends, possibly a read error. The DNA for the CDR3 is TGTGCCAGCAGTTTAGATAGCGGGGGACTGAACACAGATACGCAGTATTTT. Protein sequence: CASSLDSGGLNTDTQYF. The genes are TRBV7-2 and TRBJ2-3, with TRBD2 matching 9 bases. Germline CDR1 reads SGHTA; CDR2 reads FQGNSA. The CDR3 is 17 residues long.

The V and J genes are TRBV28 and TRBJ2-3; D not certain. The CDR3 totals 12 residues. Germline lookup yields CDR1 MDHEN and CDR2 SYDVKM. V was clipped by 6 bases and J by 5 bases, with 9 bases between them. The CDR3 sequence is CASRPLGDTQYF. CDR3 coding DNA: TGTGCCAGCAGGCCGCTAGGAGATACGCAGTATTTT.

This clone was counted once. This sequence joins TRBV5-1 and TRBJ2-2; 10 bases are shared with TRBD2. V was clipped by 4 bases and J by 5 bases; unmatched bases: 11. Looked up from germline, CDR1 is SGHRS and CDR2 is YFSETQ. The CDR3 is 17 amino acids. CDR3 amino acids: CASSPRASGGETGELFF. The CDR3 coding sequence is TGCGCCAGCAGCCCTCGGGCAAGCGGGGGGGAAACCGGGGAGCTGTTTTTT.

In regard to this clone: This specimen includes other DNA sequences encoding the same CDR3. This chain uses TRBV11-1 with TRBJ2-5; tentatively, D is TRBD2 (6 bases). Per the germline V gene, CDR1 is SGHAT and CDR2 is FQDESV (reference sequence). The germline V and J ends were trimmed by 1 base and 5 bases, with 14 bases remaining between them. This CDR3 contains 15 residues. The CDR3 region is CASSLGEASRETQYF. DNA of the CDR3: TGTGCCAGCAGCTTAGGGGAGGCTAGTCGGGAGACCCAGTACTTC.

This clone turned up a few times. This sequence joins TRBV19 and TRBJ1-3, with a weak D call TRBD1 (6 bases). Looked up from germline, CDR1 is LNHDA and CDR2 is SQIVND (reference sequence). Trimming took 4 bases from V and 4 from J, leaving 11 bases between them. This CDR3 comprises 14 residues. The CDR3 region is CASSKQGDGNTIYF. Here the CDR3 DNA reads TGTGCCAGTAGTAAACAGGGTGACGGAAACACCATATATTTT.

The chain links TRBV19 to TRBJ2-7; TRBD1 is a possible D gene (6 bases). Germline V gene lookup returns CDR1 LNHDA and CDR2 SQIVND (reference sequence). This CDR3 region has 16 residues. Trimming took 3 bases from V and 2 from J, leaving 17 bases between them. In DNA, the CDR3 is TGTGCCAGTAGTATGGGGCCGGCAGGGGAACCCTACGAGCAGTACTTC. It translates to CASSMGPAGEPYEQYF.

The V and J genes are TRBV28 and TRBJ2-7; 11 bases are a match to TRBD1. In germline, CDR1 is MDHEN, CDR2 SYDVKM. This CDR3 has 15 amino acids. With V trimmed by 4 bases and J by 5 bases, 7 bases remained unmatched. This CDR3 reads CASSSGQGGLDEQYF. The DNA of the CDR3 is TGTGCCAGCAGTTCGGGACAGGGGGGCCTCGACGAGCAGTACTTC.

This chain uses TRBV11-3 with TRBJ2-7; TRBD2 might be the D (6 bases). The length of the CDR3 is 16 residues. In germline, CDR1 is SGHNT, CDR2 YENEEA. Trimming cost V 1 base and J 1 base, with 14 bases left between them. The CDR3 loop reads CASSLGDGTLSYEQYF. In nucleotides, the CDR3 is TGTGCCAGCAGCTTAGGAGATGGGACTCTTTCCTACGAGCAGTACTTC.

This sequence joins TRBV29-1 and TRBJ1-2, with D perhaps TRBD1 (6 bases). V was pared by 2 bases and J by 3 bases, with 13 bases between. CDR1 and CDR2 (germline): SQVTM, ANQGSEA. The CDR3 extends over 14 amino acids. In DNA form, the CDR3 reads TGCAGCGTTGAACAGGGGTTCAAGGACTATGGCTACACCTTC. Protein sequence: CSVEQGFKDYGYTF.

This clone was observed a single time. The CDR3 here is CASSQARSSYEQYF. The DNA of the CDR3 is TGCGCCAGCAGCCAAGCGAGGAGCTCCTACGAGCAGTACTTC. J is TRBJ2-7 and V is TRBV4-1; D unclear. The V and J ends lost 1 base and 0 bases respectively, with 7 bases between them. The CDR3 is 14 amino acids. CDR1 and CDR2 from the germline V gene are MGHRA and YSYEKL.

This rearrangement joins TRBV2 to TRBJ1-5; 7 bases are a match to TRBD1. V was clipped by 7 bases and J by 6 bases; unmatched bases: 9. This CDR3 is 14 amino acids long. Germline CDR1 and CDR2: SNHLY and FYNNEI. CDR3 in amino acids: CASTIRDSLQPQHF. The CDR3 coding sequence is TGTGCCAGCACCATCCGGGACAGTCTTCAGCCCCAGCATTTT. Full variable domain (rest looked up from reference TRBV2 and TRBJ1-5): EPEVTQTPSHQVTQMGQEVILRCVPISNHLYFYWYRQILGQKVEFLVSFYNNEISEKSEIFDDQFSVERPDGSNFTLKIRSTKLEDSAMYFCASTIRDSLQPQHFGDGTRLSIL.

The rearrangement joins TRBV7-9 to TRBJ2-1, with D possibly being TRBD2 (5 bases). The V end lost 5 bases, the J end lost 4 bases, and 15 bases lay between the germline ends. This CDR3 region has 15 residues. Germline CDR1 is SEHNR and CDR2 is FQNEAQ (reference sequence). The DNA for the CDR3 is TGTGCCAGCAGCACGGGAAATAGTGCGTACAATGAGCAGTTCTTC. Residues: CASSTGNSAYNEQFF. Based on the CDR3 plus reference TRBV7-9 and TRBJ2-1, the full variable domain is DTGVSQNPRHKITKRGQNVTFRCDPISEHNRLYWYRQTLGQGPEFLTYFQNEAQLEKSRLLSDRFSAERPKGSFSTLEIQRTEQGDSAMYLCASSTGNSAYNEQFFGPGTRLTVL.

V usage is TRBV7-3 and J usage is TRBJ2-7, with D possibly being TRBD2 (5 bases). Trimming removed 0 bases from V and 0 bases from J, with 6 bases in between. The CDR3 runs 14 residues. From germline, CDR1 is SGHTA and CDR2 FQGTGA. The CDR3: CASSLTGSSYEQYF. The CDR3 DNA reads as TGTGCCAGCAGCTTAACAGGGAGCTCCTACGAGCAGTACTTC.

This chain connects TRBV7-3 to TRBJ2-1, with 13 bases lining up with TRBD2. V shed 5 bases, J shed 3 bases, and the junction held 4 bases outside the gene matches. Per the germline V gene, CDR1 is SGHTA and CDR2 is FQGTGA. CDR3 length: 16 residues. CDR3 coding DNA: TGTGCCAGCAGCGCGACTAGCGGGAGGTTCTACAATGAGCAGTTCTTC. Protein sequence: CASSATSGRFYNEQFF.

The rearrangement joins TRBV28 to TRBJ1-4; 9 bases agree with TRBD1. V lost 6 bases and J lost 5; bases outside the gene matches: 10. The CDR3 length is 16 residues. Per the germline V gene, CDR1 is MDHEN and CDR2 is SYDVKM. The CDR3 reads CASSSGTGLLNEKLFF. CDR3 DNA sequence: TGTGCCAGCAGCTCCGGGACAGGGTTATTAAATGAAAAACTGTTTTTT.

This chain links TRBV18 with TRBJ1-4; D might be TRBD1 (6 bases). With 2 bases removed from V and 7 bases from J, the gap between germline ends came to 11 bases. Germline CDR1 reads KGHSH; CDR2 reads LQKENI. The CDR3 is 14 amino acids. Here the CDR3 reads CASSPDRPGEKLFF. The CDR3, as DNA: TGTGCCAGCTCACCAGACAGGCCCGGTGAAAAACTGTTTTTT.

This rearrangement joins TRBV29-1 to TRBJ1-5, with TRBD1 matching over 7 bases. The V segment lost 6 bases and the J segment 2 bases; nucleotides outside the gene matches: 7. This CDR3 region has 14 residues. Germline V gene data show CDR1 as SQVTM and CDR2 as ANQGSEA. The CDR3 protein is CSVADRVGNQPQHF. CDR3 DNA sequence: TGCAGCGTCGCTGACAGGGTGGGCAATCAGCCCCAGCATTTT.

In nucleotides, the CDR3 is TGTGCCTGGAGTGTGTGGACAGGGGGGGTGATGGAGCAGTACTTC. Translation: CAWSVWTGGVMEQYF. This sequence joins TRBV30 and TRBJ2-7, with TRBD1 matching 10 bases. CDR1 and CDR2 (germline): GTSNPN, SVGIG (reference sequence). There are 15 residues in the CDR3. V lost 0 bases, J lost 7 bases, and 9 bases stayed unmatched.